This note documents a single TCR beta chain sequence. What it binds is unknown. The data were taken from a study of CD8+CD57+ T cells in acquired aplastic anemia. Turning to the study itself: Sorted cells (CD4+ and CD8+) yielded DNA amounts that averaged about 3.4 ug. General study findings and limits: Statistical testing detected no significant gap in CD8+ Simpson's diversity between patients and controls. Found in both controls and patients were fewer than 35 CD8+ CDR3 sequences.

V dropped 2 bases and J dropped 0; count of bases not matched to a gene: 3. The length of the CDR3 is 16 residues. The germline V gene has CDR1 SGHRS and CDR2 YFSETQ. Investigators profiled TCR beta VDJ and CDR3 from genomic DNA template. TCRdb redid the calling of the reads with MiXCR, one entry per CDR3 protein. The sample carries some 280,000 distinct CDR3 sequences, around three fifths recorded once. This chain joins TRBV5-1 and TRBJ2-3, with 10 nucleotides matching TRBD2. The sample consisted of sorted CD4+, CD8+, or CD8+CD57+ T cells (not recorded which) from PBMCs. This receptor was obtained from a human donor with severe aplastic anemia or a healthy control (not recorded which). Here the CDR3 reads CASSFGLADSTDTQYF. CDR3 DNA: TGCGCCAGCAGCTTTGGACTAGCGGATAGCACAGATACGCAGTATTTT.